The clone carrying this TCR beta chain was detected many times. These data originate in a study of T cells after yellow fever vaccination. Regarding the study as a whole: Only a small proportion of the clonotypes turned up in both the CD4 and the CD8 compartments, likely arising from convergent recombination. Contamination by abundant bulk-population clonotypes could be present in FACS-sorted repertoires.

A 5'RACE template-switching step, the method used to make TCR cDNA, added a universal primer site and UMIs. TCRdb re-called the 5' RACE reads with MiXCR, one entry per CDR3 protein. The sample has over 65,000 distinct CDR3 sequences; about an eighth are singletons. The material was CD8+ T cells not binding an NS4B(214-222) dextramer, sorted from PBMCs, obtained approximately 20 days after the first yellow fever vaccination. This clonotype was sampled from a young man who received the YFV17D yellow fever vaccine.

CDR3 residues: CASSSLTSEQFF. In DNA form, the CDR3 reads TGTGCCAGCAGCTCGCTAACGAGTGAGCAGTTCTTC. The V gene is TRBV11-2, the J gene TRBJ2-1; no definite D call. V was pared by 4 bases and J by 9 bases, with 10 bases between. Germline values: CDR1 SGHAT, CDR2 FQNNGV. There are 12 residues in the CDR3. Variable domain in full (rest from reference TRBV11-2 and TRBJ2-1): EAGVAQSPRYKIIEKRQSVAFWCNPISGHATLYWYQQILGQGPKLLIQFQNNGVVDDSQLPKDRFSAERLKGVDSTLKIQPAKLEDSAVYLCASSSLTSEQFFGPGTRLTVL.